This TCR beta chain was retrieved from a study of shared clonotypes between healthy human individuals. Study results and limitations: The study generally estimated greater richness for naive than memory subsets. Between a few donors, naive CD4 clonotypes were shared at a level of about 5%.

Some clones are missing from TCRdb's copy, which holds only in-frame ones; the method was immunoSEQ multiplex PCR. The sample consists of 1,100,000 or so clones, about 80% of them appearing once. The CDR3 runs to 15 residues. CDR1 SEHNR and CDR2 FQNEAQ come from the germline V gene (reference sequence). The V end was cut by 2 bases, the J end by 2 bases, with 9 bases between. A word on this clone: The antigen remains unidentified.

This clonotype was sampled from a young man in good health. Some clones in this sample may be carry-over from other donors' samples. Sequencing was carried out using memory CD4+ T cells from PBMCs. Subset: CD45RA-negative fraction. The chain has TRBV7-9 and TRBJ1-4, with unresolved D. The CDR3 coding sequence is TGTGCCAGCAGCTTACATGGGCGGACTAATGAAAAACTGTTTTTT. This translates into CASSLHGRTNEKLFF. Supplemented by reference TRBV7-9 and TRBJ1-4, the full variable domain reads DTGVSQNPRHKITKRGQNVTFRCDPISEHNRLYWYRQTLGQGPEFLTYFQNEAQLEKSRLLSDRFSAERPKGSFSTLEIQRTEQGDSAMYLCASSLHGRTNEKLFFGSGTQLSVL.